This T cell receptor (beta chain) was sequenced during a study of T cells in Graves' hyperthyroidism and ophthalmopathy. Overall study: Sampling of peripheral blood happened at initial diagnosis, prior to any treatment.

Amplification yielded TCR beta CDR3 regions, with RNA transcripts as the source. With the HTBI primer set, the TCR CDR3 went through a first round of RT-PCR. TCRdb reprocessed the multiplex PCR reads via MiXCR and lists one record per CDR3 protein. The table has over 700,000 distinct CDR3 sequences, roughly a sixth seen once. V lost 2 bases to trimming and J lost 1 base; unmatched junction nucleotides: 2. The CDR3 loop spans 15 amino acids. The V gene's germline CDR1 is SNHLY and CDR2 FYNNEI. This TCR was sampled from a woman in her 50s with Graves' hyperthyroidism that later progressed to Graves' ophthalmopathy. Input material: blood. V is TRBV2 and J is TRBJ2-3; TRBD2 matches 8 bases. This CDR3 reads CASSEWRGGTDTQYF. The DNA for the CDR3 is TGTGCCAGCAGTGAATGGCGGGGGGGCACAGATACGCAGTATTTT.